A single sample gave rise to the 20 T cell receptor beta chains below, sequenced in a study of T cells in women clearing cervical HPV infection. Sequencing was performed with immunoSEQ multiplex PCR; in TCRdb, only in-frame clones are kept and a portion is missing. Recorded for this sample: about 20,000 clones. The sequencing input was blood buffy coat. Receptor source: a woman aged 18 to 75 with a cervical HPV16 infection that either progressed to CIN3+ or cleared (not recorded which).

Regarding this clone: The missing CDR3 end, 3 residues past where the read stops, is filled in from the germline J gene. The chain links TRBV10-1 to TRBJ2-3, with D tentatively TRBD2 (6 bases). Germline V lookup: CDR1 WNHNN, CDR2 SYGVQD (reference sequence). CDR3 length: 15 amino acids. Trimming removed 6 bases at V and 6 bases at J, with 19 bases between. This CDR3 reads CASSATGTHSDTQYF. CDR3 bases read: TGCGCCAGCAGCGCAACCGGGACTCACTCGGATACG.

Comment on this clone: The sequence runs out 3 residues before the end of the CDR3; the remainder is reconstructed from the germline J gene. The gene calls are TRBV29-1 and TRBJ2-7; no definite D call. The germline V and J ends were trimmed by 4 bases and 2 bases, with 9 bases remaining between them. The CDR3 extends over 12 amino acids. Germline loops: CDR1 SQVTM, CDR2 ANQGSEA. The CDR3 is CSVAGLTYEQYF. CDR3 bases read: TGCAGCGTTGCTGGCTTGACCTACGAG.

In the case of this clone: The read ends 3 residues early relative to the CDR3; the germline J gene fills the gap. V and J are TRBV5-1 and TRBJ2-5; TRBD2 matches 12 bases. The germline V gene encodes CDR1 SGHRS and CDR2 YFSETQ. The CDR3 sequence is 15 residues long. The sequenced CDR3 bases are TGCGCCAGCAGCTTGATAGGACTAGCGGGACTCACC. Its translation is CASSLIGLAGLT. The CDR3, in full, reads CASSLIGLAGLTQYF.

In the case of this clone: The read is 3 residues too short to cover the CDR3 end, so that end is filled in from the germline J gene. The chain combines TRBV18 with TRBJ2-1; 11 nucleotides agree with TRBD1. With 0 bases clipped from V and 3 bases from J, the junction kept 4 bases outside the gene matches. This CDR3 contains 17 residues. Per the germline V gene, CDR1 is KGHSH and CDR2 is LQKENI. The part of the CDR3 DNA that was read is TGTGCCAGCTCACCACCGGTCGGGACAGGGGGCTACAATGAG. It codes for CASSPPVGTGGYNE. The complete CDR3 protein is CASSPPVGTGGYNEQFF.

CDR3 residues: CASRTLQSPRQGGEQYF. The covered CDR3 bases are TGTGCCAGCAGGACCCTCCAGTCCCCAAGACAGGGCGGCGAG. This sequence joins TRBV6-2 or TRBV6-3 and TRBJ2-7, with 7 nucleotides matching TRBD1. The CDR3 end is not reached by the read, which stops 3 residues before it; the germline J gene fills it in. Germline V gene lookup returns CDR1 MNHEY and CDR2 SVGEGT. CDR3 length: 17 amino acids. The junction had 20 bases not matched to a gene; V was cut back by 6 bases and J by 6 bases.

This clone ranks as medium-sized (0.01 to 0.1%) in terms of frequency. The CDR3 end falls 3 residues outside the read, so it is completed with the germline J gene. The chain links TRBV29-1 to TRBJ2-3, with a weak D call TRBD2 (6 bases). Germline CDR1 is SQVTM and CDR2 is ANQGSEA. With 1 base removed from V and 7 bases from J, the gap between germline ends came to 9 bases. This CDR3 has 12 amino acids. CDR3 bases read: TGCAGCGTTGAAGTCGGGGACTATACG. Amino acids: CSVEVGDYT. Given in full, the CDR3 is CSVEVGDYTQYF.

Points on this clone: Coverage ceases 3 residues before the CDR3 finishes, and the germline J gene fills in the end. The chain carries TRBV7-2 and TRBJ2-7; D gene ambiguous. The germline V gene has CDR1 SGHTA and CDR2 FQGNSA. The CDR3 length is 14 residues. Between the trimmed V and J ends, which lost 8 bases and 0 bases, there was a span of 14 bases. CDR3 residues: CASEDGRISYEQYF. CDR3 DNA (partial): TGTGCCAGCGAAGACGGCAGGATCTCCTACGAG.

As to this clone: Read sequence stops 3 residues before the CDR3 end, and the germline J gene provides the missing end. V usage is TRBV5-6 and J usage is TRBJ1-2; D is uncertain. Per germline, CDR1 SGHDT and CDR2 YYEEEE. This CDR3 has 11 residues. This CDR3 reads CASSTTYDYTF. The part of the CDR3 DNA that was read is TGTGCCAGCAGCACCACCTACGAC.

Worth noting for this clone: The observed sequence ends 3 residues before the CDR3 terminus, with the missing tail filled in from the germline J gene. The chain links TRBV4-1 to TRBJ2-2; 9 nucleotides align to TRBD1. The germline CDR1 and CDR2 sequences are MGHRA and YSYEKL. This CDR3 has 15 residues. The trim removed 1 base at V and 5 bases at J, leaving 2 bases unmatched. CDR3 DNA, as far as it was read: TGCGCCAGCAGCCAAGCCGGACAGGGGACCGGGGAG. Translating gives CASSQAGQGTGE. The entire CDR3 is CASSQAGQGTGELFF.

A word on this clone: From the germline J gene comes the end of the CDR3, since the read stops 3 residues before it. The rearrangement uses TRBV5-4 and TRBJ2-1, with 7 bases that match TRBD2. After removal of 4 bases from V and 2 bases from J, the junction contained 6 bases not matched to a gene. Per germline, CDR1 SGHNT and CDR2 YYREEE (reference sequence). This CDR3 has 15 residues. The DNA read from the CDR3 is TGTGCCAGCAGCCAACAGCGGGGAGCCTACAATGAG. Encoded protein: CASSQQRGAYNE. In full, the CDR3 is CASSQQRGAYNEQFF.

This CDR3 is CASRQGQSFSYEQYF. The sequenced CDR3 bases are TGTGCCAGCAGGCAAGGACAGTCCTTCTCCTACGAG. V is TRBV6-2 or TRBV6-3 and J is TRBJ2-7; D may be TRBD1 (6 bases). The read finishes 3 residues shy of the CDR3 end, and the germline J gene is used to complete it. The CDR3 sequence is 15 residues long. From germline, CDR1 is MNHEY and CDR2 SVGEGT. V lost 6 bases to trimming and J lost 0 bases, with 15 bases between them.

Of note for this clone: The read ends 3 residues early relative to the CDR3; the germline J gene fills the gap. The gene calls are TRBV7-2 and TRBJ1-2, with D possibly being TRBD1 (5 bases). CDR3 size: 14 residues. Germline assignment: CDR1 SGHTA and CDR2 FQGNSA. The CDR3 spells CASSYGTSMDTYTF. Partial CDR3 DNA: TGTGCCAGCAGCTATGGGACTAGCATGGATACC.

Concerning this clone itself: Read coverage stops 3 residues before the CDR3 terminus; the germline J gene supplies the remainder. The chain links TRBV18 to TRBJ2-4; a possible D gene is TRBD1 (5 bases). The germline gives CDR1 KGHSH, CDR2 LQKENI. The length of the CDR3 is 14 residues. The CDR3 here is CASSPTSDNYGQYF. Partial CDR3 DNA: TGTGCCAGCTCACCAACGTCGGACAACTATGGT.

In regard to this clone: The missing CDR3 end, 3 residues past where the read stops, is filled in from the germline J gene. The rearrangement uses TRBV20-1 and TRBJ1-1; a possible D gene is TRBD1 (5 bases). The CDR3 length is 13 residues. Trimming pared 3 bases from V and 0 bases from J, leaving 8 bases between. Germline loops: CDR1 DFQATT, CDR2 SNEGSKA (reference sequence). Incomplete CDR3 DNA: TGCAGTGCTAGGTCGGGGGTGAACACTGAA. This codes for CSARSGVNTE. The CDR3 reads in full as CSARSGVNTEAFF.

Comments on this clone: Read sequence stops 3 residues before the CDR3 end, and the germline J gene provides the missing end. The genes are TRBV19 and TRBJ1-2; D gene unclear. Germline V gene lookup returns CDR1 LNHDA and CDR2 SQIVND (reference sequence). This CDR3 is 13 amino acids long. CDR3 DNA (partial): TGTGCCAGTAGTATTACGTTTTACTACGAC. Translated, it gives CASSITFYYD. The full CDR3 sequence reads CASSITFYYDYTF.

This clone counts as medium-sized by frequency. From the germline J gene comes the end of the CDR3, since the read stops 3 residues before it. The chain uses TRBV14 and TRBJ2-5; 7 nucleotides align to TRBD1. Per the germline V gene, CDR1 is SGHDN and CDR2 is FVKESK. The CDR3 runs 14 residues. Trimming took 2 bases from V and 5 from J; bases not matched to a gene: 5. CDR3 DNA, as far as it was read: TGTGCCAGCAGCCAAACTACAGGGGTGGAGACC. Amino acid sequence: CASSQTTGVET. The whole CDR3 region reads CASSQTTGVETQYF. Based on the CDR3 plus reference TRBV14 and TRBJ2-5, the full variable domain is EAGVTQFPSHSVIEKGQTVTLRCDPISGHDNLYWYRRVMGKEIKFLLHFVKESKQDESGMPNNRFLAERTGGTYSTLKVQPAELEDSGVYFCASSQTTGVETQYFGPGTRLLVL.

On this clone: With the read ending 3 residues before the CDR3 end, the germline J gene is used to fill in that end. The V call is TRBV18, the J call TRBJ1-2; no reliable D call. Looked up from germline, CDR1 is KGHSH and CDR2 is LQKENI. The CDR3 consists of 16 residues. CDR3 sequence reads: CASSPRVTTSTDTYTF. The CDR3 DNA, read in part, is TGTGCCAGCTCACCACGTGTGACCACCAGCACAGATACC.

As for this clone: Read data end 3 residues before the CDR3 end; the end is taken from the germline J gene. This chain connects TRBV18 to TRBJ2-3, with D hard to call. Germline assignment: CDR1 KGHSH and CDR2 LQKENI. The CDR3 sequence is 14 residues long. The CDR3 sequence: CASSPGGPQETQYF. CDR3 DNA (partial): TGTGCCAGCTCACCAGGTGGGCCTCAAGAGACG. Drawing the rest from reference TRBV18 and TRBJ2-3, the complete variable domain is NAGVMQNPRHLVRRRGQEARLRCSPMKGHSHVYWYRQLPEEGLKFMVYLQKENIIDESGMPKERFSAEFPKEGPSILRIQQVVRGDSAAYFCASSPGGPQETQYFGPGTRLTVL.

As to this clone: Sequencing ends 3 residues short of the CDR3 end; the germline J gene provides the rest. The chain couples TRBV14 to TRBJ2-2, with 11 bases identical to TRBD2. This CDR3 comprises 19 residues. Germline CDR1 is SGHDN and CDR2 is FVKESK. J lost 3 bases, V lost 2 bases, and 11 bases had no gene match. The CDR3 spells CASSQRDGGLAGYTGELFF. CDR3 bases read: TGTGCCAGCAGCCAAAGGGACGGAGGACTAGCGGGTTACACCGGGGAG.

For this clone: The CDR3 extends 3 residues past the end of the read, so its final part is completed from the germline J gene. The V gene is TRBV6-2 or TRBV6-3, the J gene TRBJ1-1; a weak D match, TRBD1 (5 bases). Trimming took off 2 bases at V and 5 bases at J, with 12 bases between the two ends. This CDR3 has 14 amino acids. Germline CDR1 is MNHEY and CDR2 is SVGEGT. The CDR3 protein is CASSYPIGGTEAFF. The part of the CDR3 DNA that was read is TGTGCCAGCAGTTACCCCATCGGGGGGACTGAA.